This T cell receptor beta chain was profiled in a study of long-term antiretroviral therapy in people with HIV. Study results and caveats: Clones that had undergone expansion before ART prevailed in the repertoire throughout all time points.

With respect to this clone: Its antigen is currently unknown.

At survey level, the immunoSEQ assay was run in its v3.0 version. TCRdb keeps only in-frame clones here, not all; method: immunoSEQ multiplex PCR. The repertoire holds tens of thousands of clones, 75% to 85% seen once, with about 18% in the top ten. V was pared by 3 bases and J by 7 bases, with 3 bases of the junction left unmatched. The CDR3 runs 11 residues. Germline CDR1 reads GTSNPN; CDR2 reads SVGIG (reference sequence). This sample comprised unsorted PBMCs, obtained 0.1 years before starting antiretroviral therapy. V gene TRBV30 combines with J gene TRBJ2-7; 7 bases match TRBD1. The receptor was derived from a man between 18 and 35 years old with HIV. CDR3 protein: CAWSAGGEQYF. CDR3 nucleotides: TGTGCCTGGAGCGCAGGGGGAGAGCAGTACTTC.